This T cell receptor beta chain was obtained from a study of graft-versus-host responses after intestinal transplantation. Study at large: Each recipient received anti-thymocyte globulin induction, then tacrolimus and steroids for approximately three years. Study conclusions and caveats: Recipient marrow showed GvH clones, some seen first in ileum or blood.

Per germline, CDR1 SGHRS and CDR2 YFSETQ. Trimming removed 0 bases from V and 6 bases from J, with 11 bases in between. The CDR3 is 14 residues long. The table came from immunoSEQ multiplex PCR; TCRdb's copy has only in-frame clones and leaves some out. The sample lists about 46,000 clones, about 93% seen once, with 5% to 6.5% in the top ten. Concerning this clone: The antigen is unknown.

The chain is built from TRBV5-1 and TRBJ2-3; possible D gene TRBD1, 6 bases. The receptor's source is a human patient who received an intestinal transplant, so some T cells may come from the graft donor. The sample here was PBMCs, taken approximately 740 days after a first intestinal transplant, on the day of a second. CDR3 amino acids: CASSLGDRSDTQYF. In nucleotides, the CDR3 is TGCGCCAGCAGCTTGGGCGACAGGTCGGATACGCAGTATTTT.